The 27 T cell receptor beta chains presented below share a single source sample, sequenced in a study of OX40 agonist ivuxolimab in advanced cancers. Profiling relied on immunoSEQ multiplex PCR, and the TCRdb table lists in-frame clones only, not all of them. The table lists around 80,000 clones, 70% to 90% of them singletons. The source material was CD4+ or CD8+ T cells sorted from blood, sampled in a trial of the OX40 agonist ivuxolimab. The receptors originated from an adult with an advanced solid tumor such as melanoma, head and neck, liver or kidney cancer.

The rearrangement uses TRBV2 and TRBJ2-3; 9 bases match TRBD1. CDR3 size: 14 residues. Germline loops: CDR1 SNHLY, CDR2 FYNNEI. Losses at the gene ends were 6 bases for V and 2 bases for J; bases not matched to a gene: 3. CDR3 in DNA: TGTGCCAGCAGGAGGGACAGGGTCACAGATACGCAGTATTTT. This codes for CASRRDRVTDTQYF.

The V and J genes are TRBV2 and TRBJ1-2; D is undetermined. With 1 base removed from V and 8 bases from J, the gap between germline ends came to 14 bases. The CDR3 sequence is 14 residues long. Germline CDR1 SNHLY, CDR2 FYNNEI. CDR3 protein: CASSEGGQAEGYTF. The CDR3 nucleotides read TGTGCCAGCAGTGAAGGCGGCCAGGCGGAAGGCTACACCTTC.

The V call is TRBV5-6, the J call TRBJ2-7; TRBD1 matches 8 bases. Germline CDR1 is SGHDT and CDR2 is YYEEEE. V was pared by 1 base and J by 9 bases, with 15 bases of the junction left unmatched. This CDR3 is built from 16 residues. The CDR3 here is CASSLWLRAGGVLQYF. CDR3 nucleotide sequence: TGTGCCAGCAGCTTGTGGTTAAGGGCAGGGGGCGTTTTGCAGTACTTC.

This clone was observed a few times. The gene calls are TRBV5-5 and TRBJ1-5, with D perhaps TRBD1 (6 bases). V dropped 4 bases and J dropped 7 bases, with 18 bases sitting between them. The CDR3 is made up of 15 amino acids. The germline gives CDR1 SGHKS, CDR2 YYEKEE (reference sequence). The CDR3 region is CASSPATGIRQPQHF. For the CDR3, the DNA is TGTGCCAGCAGCCCCGCCACAGGGATTAGGCAGCCCCAGCATTTT.

The V and J genes are TRBV5-1 and TRBJ2-5, with a possible D match to TRBD1 (5 bases). There are 16 residues in the CDR3. Trimming removed 0 bases at V and 5 bases at J, with 17 bases between. The germline V gene encodes CDR1 SGHRS and CDR2 YFSETQ. The CDR3 is CASSLGQGIDTETQYF. The CDR3 coding sequence is TGCGCCAGCAGCTTGGGCCAGGGCATTGATACTGAGACCCAGTACTTC.

The genes are TRBV5-1 and TRBJ1-1; maybe TRBD1 (6 bases). V was shortened by 2 bases and J by 5 bases, with 16 bases between the two germline ends. Germline CDR1 reads SGHRS; CDR2 reads YFSETQ. This CDR3 contains 15 residues. CDR3 nucleotides: TGCGCCAGCAGCTTCGGTCCCCAGGGGAGGACTGAAGCTTTCTTT. Translated, it gives CASSFGPQGRTEAFF.

The rearrangement links TRBV2 to TRBJ1-5; D might be TRBD1 (6 bases). Germline assignment: CDR1 SNHLY and CDR2 FYNNEI. The CDR3 spans 15 residues. V shed 2 bases and J shed 1 base, with 9 bases lying between them. The CDR3 reads CASSERGVSNQPQHF. In nucleotides, the CDR3 is TGTGCCAGCAGTGAAAGGGGGGTGAGCAATCAGCCCCAGCATTTT. Using reference TRBV2 and TRBJ1-5 for the parts outside the CDR3, the full variable domain is EPEVTQTPSHQVTQMGQEVILRCVPISNHLYFYWYRQILGQKVEFLVSFYNNEISEKSEIFDDQFSVERPDGSNFTLKIRSTKLEDSAMYFCASSERGVSNQPQHFGDGTRLSIL.

J is TRBJ1-6 and V is TRBV10-2; perhaps TRBD1 as D (5 bases). This CDR3 contains 15 residues. CDR1 and CDR2 (germline): WSHSY, SAAADI. Trimming stripped 6 bases from V and 6 bases from J, with 15 bases between. The CDR3 region is CASRPPGLTNSPLHF. CDR3 nucleotide sequence: TGCGCCAGCAGGCCGCCGGGACTGACTAATTCACCCCTCCACTTT.

The J gene is TRBJ1-1, the V gene TRBV19; 7 bases align to TRBD1. Germline loops: CDR1 LNHDA, CDR2 SQIVND (reference sequence). The CDR3 contains 15 residues. Losses at the gene ends were 3 bases for V and 6 bases for J; bases not matched to a gene: 10. CDR3 amino acids: CASSIVSTGKAEAFF. The CDR3 nucleotides read TGTGCCAGTAGTATTGTCTCGACAGGGAAGGCTGAAGCTTTCTTT.

The chain joins TRBV19 to TRBJ2-4; D remains unclear. There are 12 residues in the CDR3. Between the trimmed V and J ends, which lost 3 bases and 4 bases, there was a span of 4 bases. The V gene's germline CDR1 is LNHDA and CDR2 SQIVND (reference sequence). CDR3 loop: CASSIRKNIQYF. The CDR3 DNA reads as TGTGCCAGTAGTATTCGTAAAAACATTCAGTACTTC.

This clone was recorded a few times. The chain uses TRBV29-1 and TRBJ1-2, with 7 bases lining up with TRBD1. In germline, CDR1 is SQVTM, CDR2 ANQGSEA. V lost 6 bases and J lost 5; bases outside the gene matches: 12. The CDR3 consists of 14 residues. The CDR3 sequence is CSVDAGGRLYGYTF. In nucleotides, the CDR3 is TGCAGCGTAGATGCAGGGGGAAGGCTTTATGGCTACACCTTC.

This clone was counted a few times. V usage is TRBV19 and J usage is TRBJ1-2; D is perhaps TRBD1 (6 bases). The CDR3 runs to 12 residues. CDR1 is LNHDA and CDR2 is SQIVND in the germline V gene (reference sequence). V was pared by 6 bases and J by 2 bases, with 7 bases between. CDR3 in amino acids: CASRQGNYGYTF. CDR3 nucleotide sequence: TGTGCCAGTAGACAGGGAAACTATGGCTACACCTTC.

The chain employs TRBV5-6 and TRBJ2-7, with TRBD2 matching over 8 bases. Germline CDR1 reads SGHDT; CDR2 reads YYEEEE. Losses at the gene ends were 3 bases for V and 0 bases for J; bases not matched to a gene: 11. CDR3 size: 17 residues. The CDR3 DNA follows: TGTGCCAGCAGCTGGTCTGGAGTAGGACTAGCCTCCTACGAGCAGTACTTC. This encodes CASSWSGVGLASYEQYF.

The CDR3 coding sequence is TGTGCCAGCAGCTTAGCGAATTTGCCAGGGAGGAATTCACCCCTCCACTTT. This gives the protein CASSLANLPGRNSPLHF. The rearrangement uses TRBV11-2 and TRBJ1-6; weak D call: TRBD1 (5 bases). Deletions cut 1 base from V and 7 bases from J, with 17 bases between. Germline-derived CDR1 and CDR2 are SGHAT and FQNNGV. The CDR3 covers 17 residues.

This clone was counted a few times. The gene calls are TRBV4-3 and TRBJ2-7; the D is unclear. The CDR3 has 13 amino acids. Germline values: CDR1 LGHNA, CDR2 YSLEER. V lost 0 bases, J lost 6 bases, and 9 bases lay in between. The CDR3 DNA follows: TGCGCCAGCAGCCAAGAAGCTAGTTCCGAGCAGTACTTC. Amino acids: CASSQEASSEQYF.

The V gene is TRBV7-8, the J gene TRBJ1-4; D is unclear. The ends were cut back, 3 bases at V and 2 bases at J, with 16 bases in the middle. The germline gives CDR1 SGHVS, CDR2 FQNEAQ. CDR3 size: 17 residues. The CDR3 coding sequence is TGTGCCAGCAGCTTTAGGGTCTTGTTTGGGACTAATGAAAAACTGTTTTTT. Its protein is CASSFRVLFGTNEKLFF.

This clone was detected only once. The chain employs TRBV19 and TRBJ1-2; 7 bases match TRBD1. V dropped 6 bases and J dropped 1; count of bases not matched to a gene: 5. CDR1 is LNHDA and CDR2 is SQIVND in the germline V gene (reference sequence). This CDR3 has 14 residues. The CDR3 DNA reads as TGTGCCAGTAGGCCTGACAGGGTTAACTATGGCTACACCTTC. This sequence encodes CASRPDRVNYGYTF.

The chain employs TRBV12-5 and TRBJ2-5; D is possibly TRBD1 (6 bases). CDR3 length: 13 amino acids. Germline V gene lookup returns CDR1 LGHNT and CDR2 FRNRAP. V lost 5 bases to trimming and J lost 3 bases, with 10 bases between them. In DNA form, the CDR3 reads TGTGCTAGTGGTCCCGGACAGAAAGAGACCCAGTACTTC. Translating it yields CASGPGQKETQYF. Full variable domain (rest looked up from reference TRBV12-5 and TRBJ2-5): DARVTQTPRHKVTEMGQEVTMRCQPILGHNTVFWYRQTMMQGLELLAYFRNRAPLDDSGMPKDRFSAEMPDATLATLKIQPSEPRDSAVYFCASGPGQKETQYFGPGTRLLVL.

The chain is built from TRBV7-2 and TRBJ1-6; 8 positions agree with TRBD1. Germline CDR1 and CDR2: SGHTA and FQGNSA. V shed 2 bases and J 10 bases; nucleotides not matched to a gene: 4. The CDR3 has 14 residues. CDR3 region: CASSLTGGRSPLHF. In DNA, the CDR3 is TGTGCCAGCAGCTTAACAGGGGGGCGATCACCCCTCCACTTT.

The rearrangement uses TRBV6-5 and TRBJ2-7, with D possibly TRBD2 on 5 matching bases. The CDR3 spans 13 residues. The V gene's germline CDR1 is MNHEY and CDR2 SVGAGI. V was cut by 0 bases and J by 5 bases, with 8 bases left in between. The CDR3 coding sequence is TGTGCCAGCAGTTACTCGAACGGGAACGAGCAGTACTTC. This codes for CASSYSNGNEQYF.

The rearrangement links TRBV29-1 to TRBJ2-1, with D uncertain. The V end lost 4 bases, the J end lost 0 bases, and 7 bases lay between the germline ends. Per the germline V gene, CDR1 is SQVTM and CDR2 is ANQGSEA. The CDR3 runs to 13 residues. CDR3 DNA sequence: TGCAGCGTTGGACCCACCTCCTACAATGAGCAGTTCTTC. Translated, it gives CSVGPTSYNEQFF.

The rearrangement uses TRBV6-6 and TRBJ2-5; D is perhaps TRBD1 or TRBD2 (5 bases each). V lost 5 bases and J 6 bases, leaving 13 bases between the germline ends. The CDR3 totals 13 residues. Per the germline V gene, CDR1 is MNHNY and CDR2 is SVGAGI (reference sequence). The CDR3 here is CASSATGTQTQYF. The CDR3 coding sequence is TGTGCCAGCAGTGCCACCGGGACCCAGACCCAGTACTTC.

This clone occurred a few times. The chain joins TRBV19 to TRBJ2-1; 11 bases match TRBD2. This CDR3 is 16 amino acids long. V trimming: 2 bases; J trimming: 7 bases; junction bases outside the gene matches: 7. The germline gives CDR1 LNHDA, CDR2 SQIVND (reference sequence). CDR3 coding DNA: TGTGCCAGTAGTATACAGCTAGCGGGAGGTCGAAATGAGCAGTTCTTC. Amino acids: CASSIQLAGGRNEQFF.

The chain has TRBV6-1 and TRBJ2-6; a possible D gene is TRBD1 (6 bases). The CDR3 has 18 residues. V gave up 2 bases and J gave up 1 base, with 15 bases separating them. Germline CDR1 reads MNHNS; CDR2 reads SASEGT. The chain's CDR3 is CASSEKKGTGSGANVLTF. The DNA for the CDR3 is TGTGCCAGCAGTGAAAAAAAGGGAACAGGGTCTGGGGCCAACGTCCTGACTTTC.

This chain links TRBV7-8 with TRBJ2-5; D unclear. Trimming stripped 2 bases from V and 6 bases from J, with 13 bases between. Germline V gene data show CDR1 as SGHVS and CDR2 as FQNEAQ. CDR3 length: 14 amino acids. The CDR3 coding sequence is TGTGCCAGCAGCTTAAACCCCGCGCTTCAGACCCAGTACTTC. Amino acid sequence: CASSLNPALQTQYF.

The chain links TRBV27 to TRBJ1-2; D gene unclear. The CDR3 has 13 amino acids. Trimming removed 2 bases from V and 7 bases from J, with 11 bases in between. CDR1 is MNHEY, CDR2 SMNVEV, per germline (reference sequence). This chain's CDR3 is CASSLEGVSGYTF. CDR3 in DNA: TGTGCCAGCAGTTTAGAAGGTGTCTCTGGCTACACCTTC.

The gene calls are TRBV5-1 and TRBJ2-1; the match to TRBD2 covers 9 bases. The ends lost 4 bases at V and 10 bases at J; junction bases unmatched: 12. Germline loops: CDR1 SGHRS, CDR2 YFSETQ. The CDR3 loop spans 15 amino acids. CDR3 sequence reads: CASSLVAGVVQEQFF. The CDR3 bases are TGCGCCAGCAGCCTCGTAGCGGGAGTGGTCCAAGAGCAGTTCTTC.